This is a list of T cell receptor beta chains from one sample in a study of PD-L1 blockade in urothelial cancer. Some clones are missing from TCRdb's copy, which holds only in-frame ones; the method was immunoSEQ multiplex PCR. Here the sample spans 55,000 or so clones, approximately 84% being singletons. The source was PBMCs, collected around atezolizumab (anti-PD-L1) treatment. The receptors were gathered from a man aged 40-50 years with urothelial cancer. Both conserved end residues are part of each CDR3. D genes are given only for firm matches. Clone size is not always given. Where it is, it says once, few, many or a class for expanded clones.

CDR3nt	CDR3aa	v_gene	j_gene	d_gene	abundance
TGTGCCAGCAGCCGGCAGGGAAGCAATCAGCCCCAGCATTTT	CASSRQGSNQPQHF	TRBV9	TRBJ1-5	-	few
TGTGCCAGCAGTTTATCGGGGGGTGGCCGTGAAGCTTTCTTT	CASSLSGGGREAFF	TRBV27	TRBJ1-1	-	once
TGCGCCAGCAGCGCCGCCGGGGGGCGTTTTGAAAAACTGTTTTTT	CASSAAGGRFEKLFF	TRBV4-1	TRBJ1-4	-	few
TGTGCCTGGAGACAAGCGAGGGAGCAGTACTTC	CAWRQAREQYF	TRBV30	TRBJ2-7	-	-
TGTGCCAGCAGTTTGCCCACTAGCGGGAGACGGAGTGTGAACATTCAGTACTTC	CASSLPTSGRRSVNIQYF	TRBV28	TRBJ2-4	TRBD2	-
TGTGCCAGCGCTCGCGGGTCTGGTGAGGCCAACGTCCTGACTTTC	CASARGSGEANVLTF	TRBV19	TRBJ2-6	-	-
TGCAGCGTTGAAGAACAGCAGGACACTGAAGCTTTCTTT	CSVEEQQDTEAFF	TRBV29-1	TRBJ1-1	-	once
TGTGCCAGTAGCGACTCGGGGGGCCAAGAGACCCAGTACTTC	CASSDSGGQETQYF	TRBV19	TRBJ2-5	TRBD2	-
TGTGCCAGCAGTTCCTTATGGGAGTCGAACACTGAAGCTTTCTTT	CASSSLWESNTEAFF	TRBV27	TRBJ1-1	-	-
TGCAGCGTCTGGACAGACTACGAGCAGTACTTC	CSVWTDYEQYF	TRBV29-1	TRBJ2-7	-	-
TGTGCCAGCAGTGCCTCGAAACAGGGTCCCATATATTTT	CASSASKQGPIYF	TRBV27	TRBJ1-3	-	-
TGCGCCAGCAGCTTGGCGACAGCTAATGAAAAACTGTTTTTT	CASSLATANEKLFF	TRBV5-1	TRBJ1-4	-	-
TGTGCCAGCAGCCATTCGACTAGGTCCTTACTACCTTACGAGCAGTACTTC	CASSHSTRSLLPYEQYF	TRBV5-4	TRBJ2-7	-	-
TGTGCCAGCAGCCCCCGGACAGCCGTCAGCTACACCTTC	CASSPRTAVSYTF	TRBV11-2	TRBJ1-2	-	-
TGTGCCAGCAGTTACTCGACTGGGAATGAGCAGTTCTTC	CASSYSTGNEQFF	TRBV6-5	TRBJ2-1	-	few
TGCGCCAGCAGCTCGCTACGCGAAAGCGGTCTCTCCTACGAGCAGTACTTC	CASSSLRESGLSYEQYF	TRBV5-1	TRBJ2-7	-	-